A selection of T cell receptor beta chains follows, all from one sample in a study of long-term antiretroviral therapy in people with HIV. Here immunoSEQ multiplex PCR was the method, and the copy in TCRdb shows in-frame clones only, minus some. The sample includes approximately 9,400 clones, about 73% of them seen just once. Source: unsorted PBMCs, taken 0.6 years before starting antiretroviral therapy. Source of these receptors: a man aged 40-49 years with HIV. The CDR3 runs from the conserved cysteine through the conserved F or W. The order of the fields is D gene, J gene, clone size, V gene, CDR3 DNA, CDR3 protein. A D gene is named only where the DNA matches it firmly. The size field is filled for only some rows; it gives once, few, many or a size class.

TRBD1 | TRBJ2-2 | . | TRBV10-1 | TGCGCCAGCAGTGAGTCGGACAGGTACACCGGGGAGCTGTTTTTT | CASSESDRYTGELFF
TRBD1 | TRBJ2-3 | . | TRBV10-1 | TGCGCCAGCAGTGAGGGGACAGGGAGCACAGATACGCAGTATTTT | CASSEGTGSTDTQYF
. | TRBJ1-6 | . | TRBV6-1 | TGTGCCAGCAGTCTGGAGGGGGTTAATAATTCACCCCTCCACTTT | CASSLEGVNNSPLHF
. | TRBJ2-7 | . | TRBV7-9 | TGTGCCAGCGCACTTTCCTACGAGCAGTACTTC | CASALSYEQYF
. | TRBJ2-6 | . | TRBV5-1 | TGCGCCAGCAGCTTTCTGGGGGCAGATGGGGCCAACGTCCTGACTTTC | CASSFLGADGANVLTF
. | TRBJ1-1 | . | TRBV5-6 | TGTGCCAGCAGCTTCCAACCCGAAACGGGGGACACTGAAGCTTTCTTT | CASSFQPETGDTEAFF
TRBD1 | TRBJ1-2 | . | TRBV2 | TGTGCCAGCAGTGCGACAGGGGAGGTATTCTATGGCTACACCTTC | CASSATGEVFYGYTF
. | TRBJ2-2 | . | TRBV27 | TGTGCCAGCAGACCTCCTTTTAGCACCGGGGAGCTGTTTTTT | CASRPPFSTGELFF
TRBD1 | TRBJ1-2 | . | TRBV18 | TGTGCCAGCTCACCCGACAGGGGGCATGGCTACACCTTC | CASSPDRGHGYTF
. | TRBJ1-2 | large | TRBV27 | TGTGCCAGCAGTCCCTCCACACTCCTAGTGGGGGGCTACACCTTC | CASSPSTLLVGGYTF
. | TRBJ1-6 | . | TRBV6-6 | TGTGCCAGCATTAACAGGGAAGTCTATAATTCACCCCTCCACTTT | CASINREVYNSPLHF
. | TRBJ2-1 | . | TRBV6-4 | TGTGCCAGCAGTGAGCTTCCCTACAATGAGCAGTTCTTC | CASSELPYNEQFF
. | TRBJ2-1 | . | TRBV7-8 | TGTGCCAGCAGCTCGCACAGGGTTTACTACAATGAGCAGTTCTTC | CASSSHRVYYNEQFF
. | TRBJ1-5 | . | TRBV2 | TGTGCCAGCAGACCAGGGGACAATCAGCCCCAGCATTTT | CASRPGDNQPQHF
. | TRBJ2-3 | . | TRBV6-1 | TGTGCCAGCAGGGCCCCCCCAGATACGCAGTATTTT | CASRAPPDTQYF
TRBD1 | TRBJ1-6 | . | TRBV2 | TGTGCCAGCAGTGGACAGGGCGTCACCTACCCACCCCTCCACTTT | CASSGQGVTYPPLHF
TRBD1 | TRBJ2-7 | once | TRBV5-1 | TGCGCCAGCACCCCCAGGGGGAACTCCTACGAGCAGTACTTC | CASTPRGNSYEQYF
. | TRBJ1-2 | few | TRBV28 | TGTGCCAGCAGTTTAATAGGGGACTATGGCTACACCTTC | CASSLIGDYGYTF
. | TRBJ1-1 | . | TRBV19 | TGTGCCAGTATCAGCGACACTGAAGCTTTCTTT | CASISDTEAFF
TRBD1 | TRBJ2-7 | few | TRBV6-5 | TGTGCCAGCAAGAACGGACAGGGATTCTCCTACGAGCAGTACTTC | CASKNGQGFSYEQYF
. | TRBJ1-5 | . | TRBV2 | TGTGCCAGCAAGAGTGGACAGATAAATCAGCCCCAGCATTTT | CASKSGQINQPQHF
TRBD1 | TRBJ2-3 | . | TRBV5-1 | TGCGCCAGCAGTCTGGGGCCCACAGGGGGCGAGGATACGCAGTATTTT | CASSLGPTGGEDTQYF
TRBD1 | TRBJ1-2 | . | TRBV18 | TGTGCCAGCTCACCACAGGGGGACAGAGGCTACACCTTC | CASSPQGDRGYTF
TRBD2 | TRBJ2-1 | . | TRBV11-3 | TGTGCCAGCAGCTTAGAAGGCGGGGGGTCCTACAATGAGCAGTTCTTC | CASSLEGGGSYNEQFF
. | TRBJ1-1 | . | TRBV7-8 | TGTGCCAGCAGCCCTTGGCTGGGCACTGAAGCTTTCTTT | CASSPWLGTEAFF
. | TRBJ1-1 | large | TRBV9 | TGTGCCAGCAGCGGGGGGGTAAACACTGAAGCTTTCTTT | CASSGGVNTEAFF
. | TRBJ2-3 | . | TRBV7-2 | TGTGCCAGCAGCAGGCCGAACACCTACCGCCCGGACTGGGATACGCAGTATTTT | CASSRPNTYRPDWDTQYF
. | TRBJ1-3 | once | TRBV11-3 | TGTGCCAGCAGCTTAGATAGAGCCAGGGGAAAAAACACCATATATTTT | CASSLDRARGKNTIYF
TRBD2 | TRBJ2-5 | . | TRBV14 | TGTGCCAGCAGCCAGGTGATAGGCGGGGGGGCCCGGGAGACCCAGTACTTC | CASSQVIGGGARETQYF
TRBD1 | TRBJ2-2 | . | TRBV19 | TGTGCCAGTAGTGGGGACGTGGGACAGGGAGCCGGGGAGCTGTTTTTT | CASSGDVGQGAGELFF
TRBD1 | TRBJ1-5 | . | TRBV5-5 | TGTGCCAGCAGCGAAGGACAGGGTATAGGCCAGCCCCAGCATTTT | CASSEGQGIGQPQHF
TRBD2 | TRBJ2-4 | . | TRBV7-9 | TGTGCCAGCAGCTTAGTAGTGGGGGGGACTGTAGCCAAAAACATTCAGTACTTC | CASSLVVGGTVAKNIQYF
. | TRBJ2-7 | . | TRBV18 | TGTGCCAGCTCACCACCGGGAGGCACTGTCTCCTACGAGCAGTACTTC | CASSPPGGTVSYEQYF
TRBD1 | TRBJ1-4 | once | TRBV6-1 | TGTGCCAGCAGAAGGACAGGGGGCAATGAAAAACTGTTTTTT | CASRRTGGNEKLFF
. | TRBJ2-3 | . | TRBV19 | TGTGCCAGTAGTATCCCAGGGACTGGCACAGATACGCAGTATTTT | CASSIPGTGTDTQYF
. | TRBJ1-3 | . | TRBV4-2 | TGTGCCAGCAGCCAAGGCTTCGACTCTGGAAACACCATATATTTT | CASSQGFDSGNTIYF
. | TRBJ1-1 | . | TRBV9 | TGTGCCAGCAGCTACAGGGAAACGAACACTGAAGCTTTCTTT | CASSYRETNTEAFF
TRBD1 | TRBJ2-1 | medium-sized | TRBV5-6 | TGTGCCAGCAGCCCGGGACAGGGAGGCTACAATGAGCAGTTCTTC | CASSPGQGGYNEQFF
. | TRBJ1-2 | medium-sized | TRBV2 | TGTGCCAGCAGTGGAAACTATGGCTACACCTTC | CASSGNYGYTF
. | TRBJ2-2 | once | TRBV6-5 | TGTGCCAGCAGCCTTGGAGGGCTATACGGGGAGCTGTTTTTT | CASSLGGLYGELFF
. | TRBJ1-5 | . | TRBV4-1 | TGCGCCAGCAGCCCCGAGGGGTCAGGGGCCGAACAGCCCCAGCATTTT | CASSPEGSGAEQPQHF
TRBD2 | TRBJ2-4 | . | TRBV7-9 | TGTGCCAGCAGCTTGACTAGCGGGGCCGAAAACATTCAGTACTTC | CASSLTSGAENIQYF
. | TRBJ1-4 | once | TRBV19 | TGTGCCAGTAGCCGCCAGACTCTTGAAAAACTGTTTTTT | CASSRQTLEKLFF
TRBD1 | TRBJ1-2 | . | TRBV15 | TGTGCCACCAGCAGAGGAGACAGGGGTGAGAACTATGGCTACACCTTC | CATSRGDRGENYGYTF
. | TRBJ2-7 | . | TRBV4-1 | TGCGCCAGCAGCCAAGAAGGCACAGGGACCTATAGGGAGCAGTACTTC | CASSQEGTGTYREQYF
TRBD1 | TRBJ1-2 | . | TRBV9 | TGTGCCAGCAGGGACGGACAGGGTTATGGCTACACCTTC | CASRDGQGYGYTF